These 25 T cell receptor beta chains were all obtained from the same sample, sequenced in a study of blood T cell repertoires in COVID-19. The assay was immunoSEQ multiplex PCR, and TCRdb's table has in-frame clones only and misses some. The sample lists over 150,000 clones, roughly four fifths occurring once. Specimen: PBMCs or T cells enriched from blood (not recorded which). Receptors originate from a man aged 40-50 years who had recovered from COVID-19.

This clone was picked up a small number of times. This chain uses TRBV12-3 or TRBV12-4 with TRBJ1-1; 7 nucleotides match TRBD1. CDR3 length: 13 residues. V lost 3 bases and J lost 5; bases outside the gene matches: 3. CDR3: CASSFQGGTEAFF. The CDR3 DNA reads TGTGCCAGCAGTTTTCAGGGGGGTACTGAAGCTTTCTTT.

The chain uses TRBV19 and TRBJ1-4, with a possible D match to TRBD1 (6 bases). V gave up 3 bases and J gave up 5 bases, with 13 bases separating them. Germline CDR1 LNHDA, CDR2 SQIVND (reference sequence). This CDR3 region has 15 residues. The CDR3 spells CASSITGHGNEKLFF. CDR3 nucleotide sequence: TGTGCCAGTAGTATTACGGGACATGGGAATGAAAAACTGTTTTTT.

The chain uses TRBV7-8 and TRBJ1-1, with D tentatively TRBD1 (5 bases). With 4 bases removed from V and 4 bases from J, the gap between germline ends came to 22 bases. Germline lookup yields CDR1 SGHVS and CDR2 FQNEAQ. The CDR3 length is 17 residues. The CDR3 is CASSSAFAAGQVTEAFF. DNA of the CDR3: TGTGCCAGCAGCTCGGCTTTCGCGGCGGGGCAGGTCACTGAAGCTTTCTTT.

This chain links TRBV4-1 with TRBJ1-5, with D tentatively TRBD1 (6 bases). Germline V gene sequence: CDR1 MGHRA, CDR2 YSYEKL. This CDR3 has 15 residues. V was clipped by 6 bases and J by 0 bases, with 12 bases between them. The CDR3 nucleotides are TGCGCCAGCAGTCGGAACAGGGATAGCAATCAGCCCCAGCATTTT. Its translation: CASSRNRDSNQPQHF.

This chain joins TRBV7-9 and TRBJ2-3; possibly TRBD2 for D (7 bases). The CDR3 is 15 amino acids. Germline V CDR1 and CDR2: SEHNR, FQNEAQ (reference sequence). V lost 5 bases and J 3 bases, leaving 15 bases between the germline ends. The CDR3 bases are TGTGCCAGCAGCCTAGGGGGGGGAGTGACAGATACGCAGTATTTT. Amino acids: CASSLGGGVTDTQYF.

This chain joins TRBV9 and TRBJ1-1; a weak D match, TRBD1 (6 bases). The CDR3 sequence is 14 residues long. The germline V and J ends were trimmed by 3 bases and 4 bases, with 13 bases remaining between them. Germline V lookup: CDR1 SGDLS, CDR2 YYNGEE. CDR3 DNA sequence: TGTGCCAGCAGCGCAGCTACAGGGTCCACTGAAGCTTTCTTT. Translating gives CASSAATGSTEAFF.

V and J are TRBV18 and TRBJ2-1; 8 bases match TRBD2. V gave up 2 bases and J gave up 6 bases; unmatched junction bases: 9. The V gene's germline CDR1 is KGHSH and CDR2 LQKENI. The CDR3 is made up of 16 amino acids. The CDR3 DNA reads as TGTGCCAGCTCACCAGGGGCAGCGGGAGTCGGCAATGAGCAGTTCTTC. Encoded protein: CASSPGAAGVGNEQFF.

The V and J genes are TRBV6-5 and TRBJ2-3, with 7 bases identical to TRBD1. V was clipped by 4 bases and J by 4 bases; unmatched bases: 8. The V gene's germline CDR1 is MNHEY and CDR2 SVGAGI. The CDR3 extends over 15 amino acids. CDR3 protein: CASSWTGLSADTQYF. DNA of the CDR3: TGTGCCAGCAGTTGGACAGGACTTTCCGCAGATACGCAGTATTTT.

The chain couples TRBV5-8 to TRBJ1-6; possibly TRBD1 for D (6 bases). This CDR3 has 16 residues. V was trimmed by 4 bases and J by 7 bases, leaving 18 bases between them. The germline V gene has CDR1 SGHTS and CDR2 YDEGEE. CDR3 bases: TGTGCCAGCAGCCTAATGGGACACTCTAACAATTCACCCCTCCACTTT. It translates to CASSLMGHSNNSPLHF.

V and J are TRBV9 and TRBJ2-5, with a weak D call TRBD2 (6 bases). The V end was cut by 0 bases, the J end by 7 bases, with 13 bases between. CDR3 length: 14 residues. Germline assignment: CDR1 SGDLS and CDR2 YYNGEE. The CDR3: CASSVGSLGGTQYF. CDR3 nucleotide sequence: TGTGCCAGCAGCGTAGGCAGCTTGGGGGGGACCCAGTACTTC.

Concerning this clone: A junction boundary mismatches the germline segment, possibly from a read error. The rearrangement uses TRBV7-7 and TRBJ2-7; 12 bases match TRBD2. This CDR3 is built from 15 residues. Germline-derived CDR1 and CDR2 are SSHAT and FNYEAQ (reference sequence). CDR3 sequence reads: CASSDRLAGAHEQYF. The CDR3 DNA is TGTGCTAGCAGCGACAGACTAGCGGGAGCCCACGAGCAGTACTTC.

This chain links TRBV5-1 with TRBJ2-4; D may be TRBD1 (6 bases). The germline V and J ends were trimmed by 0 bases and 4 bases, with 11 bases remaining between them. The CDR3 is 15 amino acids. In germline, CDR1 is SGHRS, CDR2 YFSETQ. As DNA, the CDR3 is TGCGCCAGCAGCTTGGATGCAGGGGCAAAAAACATTCAGTACTTC. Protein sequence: CASSLDAGAKNIQYF.

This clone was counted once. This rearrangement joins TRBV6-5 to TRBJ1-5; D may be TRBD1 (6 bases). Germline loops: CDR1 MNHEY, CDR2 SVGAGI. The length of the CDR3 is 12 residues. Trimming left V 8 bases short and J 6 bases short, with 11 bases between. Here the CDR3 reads CASGGAGQPQHF. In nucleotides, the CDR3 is TGTGCCAGCGGGGGGGCGGGTCAGCCCCAGCATTTT.

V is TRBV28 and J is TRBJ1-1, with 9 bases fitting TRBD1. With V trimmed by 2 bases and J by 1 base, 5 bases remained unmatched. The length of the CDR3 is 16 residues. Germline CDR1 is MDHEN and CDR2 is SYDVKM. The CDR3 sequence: CASSLSRDRANTEAFF. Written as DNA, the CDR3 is TGTGCCAGCAGTTTAAGCCGGGACAGGGCGAACACTGAAGCTTTCTTT.

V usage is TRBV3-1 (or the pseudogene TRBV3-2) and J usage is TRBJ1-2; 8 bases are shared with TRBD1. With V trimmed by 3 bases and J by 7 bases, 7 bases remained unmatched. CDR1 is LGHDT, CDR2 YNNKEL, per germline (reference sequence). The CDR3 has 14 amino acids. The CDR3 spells CASSHGQGTSGYTF. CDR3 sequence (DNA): TGTGCCAGCAGCCATGGACAGGGTACAAGTGGCTACACCTTC.

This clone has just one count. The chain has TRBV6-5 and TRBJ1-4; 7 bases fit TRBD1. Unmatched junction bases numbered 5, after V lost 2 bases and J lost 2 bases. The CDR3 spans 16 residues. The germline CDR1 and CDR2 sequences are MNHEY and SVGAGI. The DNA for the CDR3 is TGTGCCAGCAGTTACCGCGACAGGGCCACTAATGAAAAACTGTTTTTT. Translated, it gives CASSYRDRATNEKLFF.

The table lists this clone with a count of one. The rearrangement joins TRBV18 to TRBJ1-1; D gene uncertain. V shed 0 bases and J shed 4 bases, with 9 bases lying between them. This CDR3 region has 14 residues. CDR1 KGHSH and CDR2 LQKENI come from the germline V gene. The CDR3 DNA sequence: TGTGCCAGCTCACCACCTTCAGTTATCACTGAAGCTTTCTTT. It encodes CASSPPSVITEAFF.

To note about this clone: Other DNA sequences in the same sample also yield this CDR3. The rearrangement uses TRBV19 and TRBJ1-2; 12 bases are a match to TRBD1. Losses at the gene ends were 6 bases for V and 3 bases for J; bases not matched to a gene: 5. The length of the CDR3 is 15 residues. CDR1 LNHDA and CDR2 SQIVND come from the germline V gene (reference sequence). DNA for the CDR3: TGTGCCAGTAGGCTGGGACAGGGGGCGTACTATGGCTACACCTTC. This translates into CASRLGQGAYYGYTF. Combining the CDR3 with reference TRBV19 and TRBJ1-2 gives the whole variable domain DGGITQSPKYLFRKEGQNVTLSCEQNLNHDAMYWYRQDPGQGLRLIYYSQIVNDFQKGDIAEGYSVSREKKESFPLTVTSAQKNPTAFYLCASRLGQGAYYGYTFGSGTRLTVV.

This CDR3 is CASSATYGTSGSRNEQFF. CDR3 bases: TGTGCCAGCAGCGCCACGTATGGGACTAGCGGGAGCCGCAATGAGCAGTTCTTC. The V gene is TRBV2, the J gene TRBJ2-1; 14 bases agree with TRBD2. The V segment lost 6 bases and the J segment 6 bases; nucleotides outside the gene matches: 13. This CDR3 has 18 amino acids. From germline, CDR1 is SNHLY and CDR2 FYNNEI.

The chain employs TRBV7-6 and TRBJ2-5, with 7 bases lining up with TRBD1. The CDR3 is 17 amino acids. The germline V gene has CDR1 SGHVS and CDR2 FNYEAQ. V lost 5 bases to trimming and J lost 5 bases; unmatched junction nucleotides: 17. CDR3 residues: CASSQTWRGGELETQYF. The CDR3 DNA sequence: TGTGCCAGCAGCCAAACCTGGAGAGGGGGCGAATTGGAGACCCAGTACTTC.

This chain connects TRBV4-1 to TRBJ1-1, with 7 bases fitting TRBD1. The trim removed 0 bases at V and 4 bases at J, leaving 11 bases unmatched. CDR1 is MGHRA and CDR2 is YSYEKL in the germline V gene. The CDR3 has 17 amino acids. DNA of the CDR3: TGCGCCAGCAGCCAAGATAAGGCAGGGGGTGTTGGCACTGAAGCTTTCTTT. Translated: CASSQDKAGGVGTEAFF.

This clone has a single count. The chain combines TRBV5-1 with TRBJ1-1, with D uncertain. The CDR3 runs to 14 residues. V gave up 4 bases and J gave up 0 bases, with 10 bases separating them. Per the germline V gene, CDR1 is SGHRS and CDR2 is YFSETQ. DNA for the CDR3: TGCGCCAGCAGCGCGGGAGTTATGAACACTGAAGCTTTCTTT. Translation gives CASSAGVMNTEAFF.

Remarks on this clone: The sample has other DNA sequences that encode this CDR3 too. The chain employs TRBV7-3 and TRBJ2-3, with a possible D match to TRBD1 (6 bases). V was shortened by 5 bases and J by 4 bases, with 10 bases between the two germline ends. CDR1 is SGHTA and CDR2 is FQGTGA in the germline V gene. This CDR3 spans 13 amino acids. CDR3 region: CASSLQGADTQYF. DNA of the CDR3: TGTGCCAGCAGCCTACAGGGAGCAGATACGCAGTATTTT.

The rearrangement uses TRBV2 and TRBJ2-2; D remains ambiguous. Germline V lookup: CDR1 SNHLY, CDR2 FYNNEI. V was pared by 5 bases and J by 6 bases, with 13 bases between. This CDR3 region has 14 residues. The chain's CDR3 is CASSLESSPGELFF. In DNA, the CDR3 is TGTGCCAGCAGTTTAGAGTCCTCCCCCGGGGAGCTGTTTTTT.

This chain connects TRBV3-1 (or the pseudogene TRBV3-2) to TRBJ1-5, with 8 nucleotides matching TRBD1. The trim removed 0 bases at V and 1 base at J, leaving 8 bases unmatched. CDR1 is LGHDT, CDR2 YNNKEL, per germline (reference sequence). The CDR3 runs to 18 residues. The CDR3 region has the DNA TGTGCCAGCAGCCAAGAAAAAGGACAGGGACGCAGCAATCAGCCCCAGCATTTT. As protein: CASSQEKGQGRSNQPQHF.